This T cell receptor (beta chain) was observed in a study of Siglec-9 on CD8 T cells in melanoma (dated by TCRdb to between 2019 and 2020). Study-level background: Siglec-9 expression on CD8+ T cells and the role of Siglec-9 in regulating T cells in the melanoma tumor microenvironment were investigated in the study.

Remarks on this clone: Its antigen is still unknown. Base quality data are lacking; no much larger clone is found one base away.

Relative to germline, V is missing 2 bases and J is missing 0 bases, with 13 bases of the junction outside any gene match. Based on the germline V gene, the CDR1 and CDR2 sequences are ENHRY and SYGVKD. From cysteine to phenylalanine, the CDR3 is 21 amino acids long. Only the CDR3 DNA stays, 63 bases, in frame from base 1. Receptor libraries were prepared by the immunoSEQ multiplex PCR assay. Entries here come from immuneACCESS through TCRdb and include only in-frame sequences with V and J called. Some clones fail to appear in such tables; in the studies checked, an unresolved V gene covers under half of the shortfall, and the cause of the remainder is unknown. The sample yields 30,000 or so clones; 75% to 90% were counted once. The ten largest clonotypes hold 5.8% of the sample. Broad study findings and their caveats: An effector memory CD8+ T-cell subset that appeared to accumulate within melanoma tumors was reported to be marked and regulated by Siglec-9.

The sample was Siglec-9- CD8+ T cells sorted from blood. The sample's cell subset or site label is to be understood as: CD8 T cells lacking Siglec-9. This sequence was found in a human donor in good health. The sequence is built from TRBV10-3 and TRBJ2-3, with 14 central nucleotides matching TRBD2. The nucleotides read TGTGCCATCAGTGAGATGTGGGCCGGGACTAGCGGGGGAGCTAGCACAGATACGCAGTATTTT. It codes for CAISEMWAGTSGGASTDTQYF.